One T cell receptor (beta chain) is described in this entry. Its antigen is unknown. The sample is drawn from a study of response to subunit inactivated influenza vaccine. Notes on the study in general: Authors suggested few new T cells are recruited by each seasonal influenza vaccination.

TCRdb re-analysed the RT-PCR reads in MiXCR, keeping a single row per CDR3 protein. Found here are 800,000 or so distinct CDR3 sequences, 21% of them singletons; the top ten hold around 9.6%. The CDR3 totals 16 residues. Germline V gene sequence: CDR1 KGHDR, CDR2 SFDVKD. The V end was cut by 5 bases, the J end by 4 bases, with 17 bases between. Source: PBMCs from blood, taken approximately 5 days after vaccination. The chain carries TRBV24-1 and TRBJ2-1; perhaps TRBD1 as D (6 bases). This receptor was taken from a man aged 45-60 years who received an inactivated influenza vaccine. The CDR3 sequence: CATSAYREKGYNEQFF. The CDR3 DNA follows: TGTGCCACCAGTGCCTACAGGGAGAAGGGTTACAATGAGCAGTTCTTC.